This T cell receptor (beta chain) was obtained from a study of blood T cell repertoires in COVID-19. Overall study: There were acute and convalescent COVID-19 samples, and they came from the United States, Italy and Spain. T cells, B-cell-depleted T cells, or PBMCs provided the cDNA or gDNA that served as material.

Trimming cost V 2 bases and J 7 bases; bases outside gene matches: 1. Germline lookup yields CDR1 MRHNA and CDR2 SNTAGT. This CDR3 has 15 residues. As processed by the authors: Cell counts per sample came from amplifying reference gene primers. Data came from immunoSEQ multiplex PCR; TCRdb stores just in-frame clones and leaves some out. V and J calls and clone size are as listed in that table; D and trimming were resolved from the DNA. The repertoire holds about 210,000 clones, with 75% to 90% as singletons. The receptor comes from a middle-aged woman with acute or convalescent COVID-19. Specimen: peripheral blood. The chain employs TRBV6-4 and TRBJ2-1, with 14 bases aligning to TRBD2. CDR3 sequence reads: CASSDGTSGGNEQFF. In nucleotides, the CDR3 is TGTGCCAGCAGTGACGGGACTAGCGGGGGTAATGAGCAGTTCTTC.